This record covers a single T cell receptor (beta chain). The CDR3 contains 14 residues. The V gene end was trimmed by 3 bases and the J gene end by 5 bases; junction bases not matched to a gene: 6. Germline V CDR1 and CDR2: MGHRA, YSYEKL. This record comes from a study of T cell changes during pregnancy in multiple sclerosis. Libraries were prepared by immunoSEQ multiplex PCR; TCRdb keeps only in-frame clonotypes and omits some of them. The data show over 15,000 clones, approximately 88% seen once. The chain uses TRBV4-1 and TRBJ2-5, with TRBD2 matching over 7 bases. The input for sequencing was CD8+ T cells from peripheral blood mononuclear cells, taken after pregnancy. This receptor was taken from a female donor in good health, enrolled as a control in a pregnancy study. CDR3 sequence reads: CASSHAGEWETQYF. Written as DNA, the CDR3 is TGCGCCAGCAGCCACGCGGGGGAGTGGGAGACCCAGTACTTC.